The T cell receptor (beta chain) described here comes from a study of blood T cell repertoires in COVID-19. Generated by immunoSEQ multiplex PCR, the TCRdb table keeps only in-frame clones and is missing some. In the table there are 150,000 or so clones, over 65% of which are singletons. Germline values: CDR1 MNHEY, CDR2 SVGEGT. V dropped 6 bases and J dropped 12 bases, with 14 bases sitting between them. The CDR3 totals 12 residues. The chain carries TRBV6-2 or TRBV6-3 and TRBJ1-4, with D unclear. The source of this sequence is a woman of 80 years or more with active or convalescent COVID-19. Sequenced material: peripheral blood. The CDR3 reads CASSPTTRELFF. In nucleotides, the CDR3 is TGTGCCAGCAGCCCAACGACGAGGGAACTGTTTTTT.